Following are 2 T cell receptor beta chains from one sample sequenced in a study of cytomegalovirus exposure and HLA in healthy donors. Use of 60 Vbeta and 13 Jbeta primers characterized the PCR. Data came from immunoSEQ multiplex PCR; TCRdb stores just in-frame clones and leaves some out. The table records 35,000 to 45,000 clones, around 69% of them present only once. The sample consisted of PBMCs. These receptors came from a woman in her twenties or thirties in good health and CMV-seropositive.

This clone has just one count. This rearrangement joins TRBV5-4 to TRBJ2-4, with D possibly TRBD2 on 5 matching bases. V was trimmed by 0 bases and J by 0 bases, leaving 16 bases between them. CDR3 size: 18 residues. Germline V gene sequence: CDR1 SGHNT, CDR2 YYREEE (reference sequence). CDR3 protein: CASSLEVAAGVAKNIQYF. The CDR3 nucleotides read TGTGCCAGCAGCTTGGAGGTTGCCGCGGGCGTAGCCAAAAACATTCAGTACTTC.

The rearrangement uses TRBV15 and TRBJ2-4, with D hard to call. Germline V gives CDR1 LNHNV, CDR2 YYDKDF (reference sequence). This CDR3 contains 12 residues. V was cut by 0 bases and J by 7 bases, with 4 bases left in between. The CDR3 region is CATSRDSNIQYF. CDR3 DNA: TGTGCCACCAGCAGAGATAGTAACATTCAGTACTTC.